Sequencing of this TCR beta chain was carried out in a study of tumor and adjacent non-tumor tissue in lung cancer. At the level of the study: There were around 11 adenocarcinoma, a couple of squamous cell carcinoma and 1 small cell lung cancer cases. Stage I to III disease affected roughly 10 men and roughly five women aged about 31 to 80.

The study's findings and limits: In normal lung, the top 100 clones were significantly more dominant than in tumor. Patients with more diverse tumor TCRs had worse survival.

The CDR3 spans 11 residues, counting both ends. Germline V CDR1 and CDR2: SGHAT, FQNNGV. The template was RNA from unsorted bulk tissue. The library came from three nested PCR rounds adapted from ARM-PCR protocols. One entry per CDR3 protein results from TCRdb running MiXCR on the multiplex PCR reads. The profile covers fewer than 130,000 distinct CDR3 sequences, with over 75% appearing a single time and approximately 22% taken by the ten largest. A note on this clonotype: Its antigen remains unidentified. This CDR3 is missing its conserved last phenylalanine or tryptophan, likely due to a read error. The limits of the CDR3 on the DNA are not certain, so only TCRdb's listed CDR3 is given.

This sequence originates from a man in his 70s with non-small cell lung cancer. Material: lung tumor tissue. This chain joins TRBV11-2 and TRBJ1-1. This CDR3 reads CASATVDEAFS.